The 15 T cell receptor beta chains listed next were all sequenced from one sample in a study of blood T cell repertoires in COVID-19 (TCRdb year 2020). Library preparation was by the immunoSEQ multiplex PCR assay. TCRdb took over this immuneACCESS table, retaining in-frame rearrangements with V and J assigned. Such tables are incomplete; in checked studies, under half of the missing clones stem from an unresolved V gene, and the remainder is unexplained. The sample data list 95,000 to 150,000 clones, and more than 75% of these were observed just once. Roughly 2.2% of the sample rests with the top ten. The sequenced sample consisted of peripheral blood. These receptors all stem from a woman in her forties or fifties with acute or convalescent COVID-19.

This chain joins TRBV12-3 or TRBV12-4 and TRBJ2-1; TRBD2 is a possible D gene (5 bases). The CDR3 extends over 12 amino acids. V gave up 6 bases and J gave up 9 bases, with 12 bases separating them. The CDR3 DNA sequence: TGTGCCAGCAGCCATACTAGTATTGAGCAGTTCTTC. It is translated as CASSHTSIEQFF.

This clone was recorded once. CDR3 sequence (DNA): TGTGCCAGCAGCTACCTACGTGGGTCACCGGGCACTGAAGCTTTCTTT. Amino acids: CASSYLRGSPGTEAFF. This chain links TRBV7-9 with TRBJ1-1; D ambiguous. The germline V and J ends were trimmed by 4 bases and 4 bases, with 19 bases remaining between them. Germline V gives CDR1 SEHNR, CDR2 FQNEAQ (reference sequence). CDR3 size: 16 residues.

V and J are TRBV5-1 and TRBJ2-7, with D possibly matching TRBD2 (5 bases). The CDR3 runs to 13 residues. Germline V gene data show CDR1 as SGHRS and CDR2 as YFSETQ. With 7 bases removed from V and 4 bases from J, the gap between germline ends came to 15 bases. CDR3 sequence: CASGMAGEYEQYF. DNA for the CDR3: TGCGCCAGCGGTATGGCCGGGGAGTACGAGCAGTACTTC.

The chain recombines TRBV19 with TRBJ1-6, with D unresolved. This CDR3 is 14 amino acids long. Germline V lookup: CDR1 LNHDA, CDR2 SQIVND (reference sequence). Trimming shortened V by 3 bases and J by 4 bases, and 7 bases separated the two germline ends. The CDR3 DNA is TGTGCCAGTAGTATTTCCGGTTATAATTCACCCCTCCACTTT. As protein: CASSISGYNSPLHF.

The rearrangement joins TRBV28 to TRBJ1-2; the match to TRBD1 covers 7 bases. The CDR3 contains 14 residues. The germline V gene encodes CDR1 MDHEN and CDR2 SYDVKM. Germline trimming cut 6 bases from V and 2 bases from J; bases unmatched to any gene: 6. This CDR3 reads CASSAKTGNYGYTF. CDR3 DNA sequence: TGTGCCAGCAGCGCCAAGACAGGGAACTATGGCTACACCTTC.

The chain's CDR3 is CASSLDEGGEQYF. In DNA, the CDR3 is TGTGCCAGCAGTTTAGACGAGGGTGGAGAGCAGTACTTC. The V gene is TRBV12-3 or TRBV12-4, the J gene TRBJ2-7, with D possibly TRBD2 on 5 matching bases. The germline V and J ends were trimmed by 1 base and 7 bases, with 11 bases remaining between them. The CDR3 runs 13 residues.

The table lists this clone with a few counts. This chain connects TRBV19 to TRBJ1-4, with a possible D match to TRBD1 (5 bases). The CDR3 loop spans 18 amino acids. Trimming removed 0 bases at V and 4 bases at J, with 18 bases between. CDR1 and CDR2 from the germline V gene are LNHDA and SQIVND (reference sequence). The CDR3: CASSIDPLRQRFNEKLFF. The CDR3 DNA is TGTGCCAGTAGTATAGATCCTTTGAGACAGCGATTTAATGAAAAACTGTTTTTT.

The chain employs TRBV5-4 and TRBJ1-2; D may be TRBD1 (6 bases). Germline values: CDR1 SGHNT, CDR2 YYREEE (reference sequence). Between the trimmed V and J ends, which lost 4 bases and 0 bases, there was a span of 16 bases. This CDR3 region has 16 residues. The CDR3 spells CASSPGGGSSNYGYTF. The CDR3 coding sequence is TGTGCCAGCAGCCCGGGTGGGGGCTCCTCTAACTATGGCTACACCTTC. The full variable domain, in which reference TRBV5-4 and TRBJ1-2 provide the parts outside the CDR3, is ETGVTQSPTHLIKTRGQQVTLRCSSQSGHNTVSWYQQALGQGPQFIFQYYREEENGRGNFPPRFSGLQFPNYSSELNVNALELDDSALYLCASSPGGGSSNYGYTFGSGTRLTVV.

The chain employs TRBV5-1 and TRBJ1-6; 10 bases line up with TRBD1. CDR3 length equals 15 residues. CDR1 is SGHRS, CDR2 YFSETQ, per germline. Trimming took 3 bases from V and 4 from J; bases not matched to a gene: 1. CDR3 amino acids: CASSSGQGYNSPLHF. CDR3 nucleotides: TGCGCCAGCAGCTCGGGACAGGGGTATAATTCACCCCTCCACTTT.

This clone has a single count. CDR3 bases: TGTGCCAGCAGTTTATCTTACGGCAGGGGAGCTTTCTTT. Translating it yields CASSLSYGRGAFF. The rearrangement joins TRBV12-3 or TRBV12-4 to TRBJ1-1; D might be TRBD1 (6 bases). The CDR3 consists of 13 residues. V was trimmed by 2 bases and J by 10 bases, leaving 14 bases between them.

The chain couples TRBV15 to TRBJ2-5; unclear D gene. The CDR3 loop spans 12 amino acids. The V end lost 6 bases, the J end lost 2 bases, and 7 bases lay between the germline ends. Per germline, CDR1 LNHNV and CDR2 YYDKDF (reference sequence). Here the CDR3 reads CATRGSQETQYF. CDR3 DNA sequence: TGTGCCACCAGGGGCAGTCAAGAGACCCAGTACTTC.

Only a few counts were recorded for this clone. The CDR3 DNA reads as TGCGCCAGCAGCCAAGCGACAGGACCCTACGAGCAGTACTTC. Encoded protein: CASSQATGPYEQYF. The chain employs TRBV4-3 and TRBJ2-7, with D maybe TRBD1 (6 bases). Trimming shortened V by 1 base and J by 2 bases, and 9 bases separated the two germline ends. Germline lookup yields CDR1 LGHNA and CDR2 YSLEER. CDR3 size: 14 residues.

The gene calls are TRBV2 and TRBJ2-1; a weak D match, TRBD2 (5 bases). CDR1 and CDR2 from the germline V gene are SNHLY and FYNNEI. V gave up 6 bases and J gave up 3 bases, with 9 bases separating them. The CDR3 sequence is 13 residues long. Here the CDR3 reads CASRGSDYNEQFF. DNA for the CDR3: TGTGCCAGCAGGGGTAGCGACTACAATGAGCAGTTCTTC.

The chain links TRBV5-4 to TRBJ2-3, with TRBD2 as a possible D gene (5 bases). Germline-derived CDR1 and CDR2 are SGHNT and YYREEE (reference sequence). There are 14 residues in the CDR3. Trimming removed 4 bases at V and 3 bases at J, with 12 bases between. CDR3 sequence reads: CASSHGVGTDTQYF. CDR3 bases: TGTGCCAGCAGCCACGGGGTAGGGACAGATACGCAGTATTTT. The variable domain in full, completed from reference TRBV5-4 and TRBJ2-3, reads ETGVTQSPTHLIKTRGQQVTLRCSSQSGHNTVSWYQQALGQGPQFIFQYYREEENGRGNFPPRFSGLQFPNYSSELNVNALELDDSALYLCASSHGVGTDTQYFGPGTRLTVL.

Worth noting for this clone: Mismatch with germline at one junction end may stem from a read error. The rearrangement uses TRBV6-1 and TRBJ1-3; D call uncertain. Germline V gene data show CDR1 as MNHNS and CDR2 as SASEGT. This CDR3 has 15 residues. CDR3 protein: CASSKASISGNTIYF. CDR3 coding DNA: TGTGCCAGCAGTAAAGCCTCTATCTCTGGAAACACCATATATTTT.